Below are 18 T cell receptor beta chains sequenced from a single sample in a study of blood T cells in healthy people across ages. Through a sample-barcoded 5' primer and a J-beta primer mix, a second PCR was run for roughly 7 to 11 cycles. MiXCR was run by TCRdb on the 5' RACE reads, yielding one entry per CDR3 protein. The data show hundreds of thousands of distinct CDR3 sequences, around two thirds seen once. The specimen was blood. These receptors originate from a man younger than 45 in good health.

This clonotype was detected only a few times. This chain links TRBV20-1 with TRBJ2-7, with D possibly called TRBD1 or TRBD2 (5 bases each). Deletions cut 2 bases from V and 5 bases from J, with 7 bases between. The CDR3 extends over 11 amino acids. Looked up from germline, CDR1 is DFQATT and CDR2 is SNEGSKA (reference sequence). CDR3 sequence (DNA): TGCAGTGCTAGACAGGGAGACGAGCAGTACTTC. Translated: CSARQGDEQYF.

This sequence joins TRBV12-3 or TRBV12-4 and TRBJ1-6; D remains unclear. The CDR3 runs 15 residues. Trimming pared 8 bases from V and 6 bases from J, leaving 17 bases between. The CDR3 here is CASGPPYAGNSPLHF. In nucleotides, the CDR3 is TGTGCCAGCGGTCCTCCTTACGCCGGTAATTCACCCCTCCACTTT.

The CDR3 here is CASSLVRGATNEQYF. The DNA for the CDR3 is TGTGCCAGCAGCTTAGTGCGGGGGGCCACTAATGAGCAGTACTTC. The V gene is TRBV7-2, the J gene TRBJ2-1; 8 nucleotides line up with TRBD2. The J call may be wrong; the DNA end is better matched by TRBJ2-7. The CDR3 totals 15 residues. Germline assignment: CDR1 SGHTA and CDR2 FQGNSA.

This clonotype has at least ten counts. The gene calls are TRBV5-1 and TRBJ2-1; no firm D call. Trimming took 4 bases from V and 5 from J, leaving 10 bases between them. Germline V gene data show CDR1 as SGHRS and CDR2 as YFSETQ. This CDR3 region has 13 residues. CDR3 region: CASSPYSNNEQFF. The CDR3 coding sequence is TGCGCCAGCAGCCCCTACAGCAACAATGAGCAGTTCTTC.

The chain has TRBV2 and TRBJ2-1; 8 nucleotides align to TRBD2. CDR1 SNHLY and CDR2 FYNNEI come from the germline V gene. J was trimmed by 1 base and V by 11 bases; bases with no gene match: 7. CDR3 length equals 14 residues. The DNA for the CDR3 is TGTGCCCCGGGGGGGCCCTTATCCTACAATGAGCAGTTCTTC. Translating it yields CAPGGPLSYNEQFF.

J is TRBJ1-2 and V is TRBV4-2; D is possibly TRBD1 (6 bases). CDR3 length equals 15 residues. Trimming took off 3 bases at V and 7 bases at J, with 18 bases between the two ends. Germline V gene data show CDR1 as LGHNA and CDR2 as YNFKEQ. CDR3 loop: CASSHPSAGAGGYTF. CDR3 nucleotide sequence: TGTGCCAGCAGCCACCCCTCAGCGGGGGCCGGTGGCTACACCTTC.

This clonotype appeared a few times. The V and J genes are TRBV7-3 and TRBJ2-1; D unresolved. Germline values: CDR1 SGHTA, CDR2 FQGTGA. Trimming removed 0 bases at V and 5 bases at J, with 5 bases between. The CDR3 is made up of 13 amino acids. The CDR3, as DNA: TGTGCCAGCAGCTTAACTAGCAACAATGAGCAGTTCTTC. Translated: CASSLTSNNEQFF.

V usage is TRBV27 and J usage is TRBJ2-1; weak D call: TRBD2 (5 bases). Germline loops: CDR1 MNHEY, CDR2 SMNVEV (reference sequence). V shed 3 bases and J shed 7 bases, with 13 bases lying between them. This CDR3 is 14 amino acids long. CDR3 region: CASSLWRRGNEQFF. The CDR3, as DNA: TGTGCCAGCAGTTTGTGGCGGAGAGGGAATGAGCAGTTCTTC.

V gene TRBV29-1 combines with J gene TRBJ2-1, with no clear D. Germline CDR1 is SQVTM and CDR2 is ANQGSEA. V gave up 4 bases and J gave up 7 bases, with 8 bases separating them. The CDR3 is 11 residues long. In DNA, the CDR3 is TGCAGCGTTGTGTGGAGTAATGAGCAGTTCTTC. Translating gives CSVVWSNEQFF.

The chain links TRBV4-2 to TRBJ2-1, with D perhaps matching TRBD1 (5 bases). The DNA end favors TRBJ2-7, so the J call may be wrong. The length of the CDR3 is 13 residues. Germline lookup yields CDR1 LGHNA and CDR2 YNFKEQ. CDR3 region: CASSQARAPEQYF. The CDR3, as DNA: TGTGCCAGCAGCCAAGCCAGGGCTCCCGAGCAGTACTTC.

V gene TRBV6-2 or TRBV6-3 combines with J gene TRBJ2-3; TRBD2 matches at 8 bases. The CDR3 is 14 amino acids. V shed 5 bases and J 2 bases; nucleotides not matched to a gene: 3. Germline CDR1 reads MNHEY; CDR2 reads SVGEGT. This chain's CDR3 is CASSNSGDTDTQYF. Written as DNA, the CDR3 is TGTGCCAGCAGTAATAGCGGGGACACAGATACGCAGTATTTT.

The rearrangement uses TRBV12-3 or TRBV12-4 and TRBJ2-2; no clear D. The CDR3 covers 15 residues. Trimming cost V 0 bases and J 5 bases, with 10 bases left between them. The CDR3 region has the DNA TGTGCCAGCAGTTTAGCGGGTCCGAGAACCGGGGAGCTGTTTTTT. This encodes CASSLAGPRTGELFF.

There are a few counts of this clonotype. V and J are TRBV7-2 and TRBJ2-5; D gene unclear. The CDR3 covers 12 residues. V was clipped by 5 bases and J by 11 bases, with 15 bases between them. CDR1 is SGHTA, CDR2 FQGNSA, per germline. CDR3 protein: CASSLILGEQYF. CDR3 DNA: TGTGCCAGCAGCCTCATCCTCGGTGAGCAGTACTTC.

This clonotype was counted a few times. V is TRBV29-1 and J is TRBJ1-2; D perhaps matches TRBD1 (5 bases). V dropped 3 bases and J dropped 4 bases, with 12 bases sitting between them. There are 13 residues in the CDR3. Germline loops: CDR1 SQVTM, CDR2 ANQGSEA. This CDR3 reads CSVDVGQVYGYTF. The CDR3 bases are TGCAGCGTTGACGTGGGGCAGGTCTATGGCTACACCTTC. The whole variable domain, filled in from reference TRBV29-1 and TRBJ1-2, reads SAVISQKPSRDICQRGTSLTIQCQVDSQVTMMFWYRQQPGQSLTLIATANQGSEATYESGFVIDKFPISRPNLTFSTLTVSNMSPEDSSIYLCSVDVGQVYGYTFGSGTRLTVV.

The CDR3: CASSLVVQDFNYGYTF. The CDR3 DNA reads TGTGCCAGCAGCTTAGTGGTTCAGGACTTTAACTATGGCTACACCTTC. This rearrangement joins TRBV7-2 to TRBJ1-2; D is ambiguous. Germline CDR1 SGHTA, CDR2 FQGNSA. Trimming pared 1 base from V and 1 base from J, leaving 13 bases between. The CDR3 has 16 amino acids.

The gene calls are TRBV10-3 and TRBJ1-5; D is possibly TRBD1 (5 bases). Trimming removed 2 bases at V and 2 bases at J, with 10 bases between. The CDR3 contains 15 residues. Germline CDR1 reads ENHRY; CDR2 reads SYGVKD. CDR3 in amino acids: CAISETRAGNQPQHF. The CDR3 DNA sequence: TGTGCCATCAGTGAGACCAGGGCGGGCAATCAGCCCCAGCATTTT.

This chain joins TRBV7-8 and TRBJ2-7; D may be TRBD1 (6 bases). CDR3 length equals 15 residues. The V end lost 2 bases, the J end lost 0 bases, and 11 bases lay between the germline ends. CDR1 SGHVS and CDR2 FQNEAQ come from the germline V gene. Written as DNA, the CDR3 is TGTGCCAGCAGCTTAACAGGGCGGATCTCCTACGAGCAGTACTTC. Protein: CASSLTGRISYEQYF.

This chain uses TRBV3-1 with TRBJ2-7, with unresolved D. Germline assignment: CDR1 LGHDT and CDR2 YNNKEL (reference sequence). V lost 3 bases, J lost 0 bases, and 6 bases lay in between. This CDR3 is 13 amino acids long. The CDR3 DNA reads TGTGCCAGCAGCCAGACGAGCTCCTACGAGCAGTACTTC. As protein: CASSQTSSYEQYF.